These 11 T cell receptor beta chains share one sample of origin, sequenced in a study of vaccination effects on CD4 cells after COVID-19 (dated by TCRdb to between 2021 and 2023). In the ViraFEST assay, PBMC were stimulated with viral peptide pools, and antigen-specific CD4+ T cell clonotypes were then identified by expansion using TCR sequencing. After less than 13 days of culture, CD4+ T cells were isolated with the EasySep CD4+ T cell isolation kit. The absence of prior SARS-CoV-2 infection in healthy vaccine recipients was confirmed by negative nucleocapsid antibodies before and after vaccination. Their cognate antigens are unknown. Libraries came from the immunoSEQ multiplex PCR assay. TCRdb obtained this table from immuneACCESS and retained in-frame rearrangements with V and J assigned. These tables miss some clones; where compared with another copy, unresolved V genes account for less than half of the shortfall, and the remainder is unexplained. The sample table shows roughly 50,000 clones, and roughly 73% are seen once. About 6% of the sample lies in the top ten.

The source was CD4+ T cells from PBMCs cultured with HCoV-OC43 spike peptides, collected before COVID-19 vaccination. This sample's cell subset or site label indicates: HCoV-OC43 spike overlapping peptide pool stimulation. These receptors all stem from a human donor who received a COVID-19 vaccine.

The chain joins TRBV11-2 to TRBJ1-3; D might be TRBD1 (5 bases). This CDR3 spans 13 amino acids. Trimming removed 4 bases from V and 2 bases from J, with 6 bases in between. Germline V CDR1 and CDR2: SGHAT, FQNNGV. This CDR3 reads CASSSGAGNTIYF. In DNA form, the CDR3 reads TGTGCCAGCAGCTCGGGGGCTGGAAACACCATATATTTT.

The CDR3 spells CASSLTTGNTIYF. In DNA, the CDR3 is TGTGCCAGCAGTTTGACAACTGGAAACACCATATATTTT. V is TRBV28 and J is TRBJ1-3; D gene unclear. Per germline, CDR1 MDHEN and CDR2 SYDVKM. The CDR3 consists of 13 residues. The V gene lost 3 bases and the J gene lost 2 bases, with 5 bases spanning the gap.

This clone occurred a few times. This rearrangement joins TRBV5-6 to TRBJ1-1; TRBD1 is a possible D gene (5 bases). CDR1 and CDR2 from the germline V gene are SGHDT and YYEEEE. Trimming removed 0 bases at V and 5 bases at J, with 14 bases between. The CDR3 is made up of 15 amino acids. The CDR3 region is CASSLGGTRRTEAFF. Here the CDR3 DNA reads TGTGCCAGCAGCTTGGGAGGGACGAGAAGAACTGAAGCTTTCTTT.

Here the CDR3 DNA reads TGTGCCAGCAGCTTAGGGGCAGCCGTAACCCTTTATAATTCACCCCTCCACTTT. It codes for CASSLGAAVTLYNSPLHF. This sequence joins TRBV7-2 and TRBJ1-6; D unresolved. Germline V gene lookup returns CDR1 SGHTA and CDR2 FQGNSA. The CDR3 totals 18 residues. V dropped 1 base and J dropped 4 bases, with 17 bases sitting between them.

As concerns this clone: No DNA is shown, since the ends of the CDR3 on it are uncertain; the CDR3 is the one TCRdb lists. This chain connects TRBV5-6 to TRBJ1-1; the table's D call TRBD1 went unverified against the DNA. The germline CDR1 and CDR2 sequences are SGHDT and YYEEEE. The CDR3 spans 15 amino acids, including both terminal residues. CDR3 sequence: CASSFFGSVNTEAFF.

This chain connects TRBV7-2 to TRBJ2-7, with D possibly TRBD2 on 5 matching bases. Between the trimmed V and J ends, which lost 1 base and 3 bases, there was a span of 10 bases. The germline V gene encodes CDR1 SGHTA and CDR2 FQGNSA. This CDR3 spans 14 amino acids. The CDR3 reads CASSLGEGFYEQYV. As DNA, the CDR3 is TGTGCCAGCAGCTTAGGTGAGGGCTTCTACGAGCAGTACGTC.

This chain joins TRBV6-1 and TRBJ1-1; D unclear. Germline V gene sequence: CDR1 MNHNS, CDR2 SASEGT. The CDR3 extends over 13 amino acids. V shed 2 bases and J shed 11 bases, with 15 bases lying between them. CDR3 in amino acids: CASSELAAVGAFF. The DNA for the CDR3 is TGTGCCAGCAGTGAACTTGCAGCGGTGGGGGCTTTCTTT.

This CDR3 is CASSQLEGLRTPGSPLHF. Written as DNA, the CDR3 is TGTGCCAGCAGCCAGCTAGAGGGGTTACGGACCCCGGGTTCACCCCTCCACTTT. The J gene is TRBJ1-6, the V gene TRBV3-1 (or the pseudogene TRBV3-2); tentatively, D is TRBD1 (5 bases). From germline, CDR1 is LGHDT and CDR2 YNNKEL (reference sequence). V lost 3 bases and J 9 bases, leaving 24 bases between the germline ends. CDR3 size: 18 residues.

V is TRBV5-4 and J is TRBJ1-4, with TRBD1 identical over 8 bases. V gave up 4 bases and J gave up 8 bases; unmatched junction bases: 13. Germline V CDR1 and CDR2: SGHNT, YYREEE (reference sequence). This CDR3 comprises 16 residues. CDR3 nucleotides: TGTGCCAGCAGCCGTGGAGGACAGGGCATTTCCGAAAAACTGTTTTTT. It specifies CASSRGGQGISEKLFF.

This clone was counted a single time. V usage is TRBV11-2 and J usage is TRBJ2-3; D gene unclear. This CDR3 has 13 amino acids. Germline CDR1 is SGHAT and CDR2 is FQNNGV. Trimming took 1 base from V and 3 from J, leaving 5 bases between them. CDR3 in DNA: TGTGCCAGCAGCTTAGGAAGGACAGATACGCAGTATTTT. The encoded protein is CASSLGRTDTQYF.

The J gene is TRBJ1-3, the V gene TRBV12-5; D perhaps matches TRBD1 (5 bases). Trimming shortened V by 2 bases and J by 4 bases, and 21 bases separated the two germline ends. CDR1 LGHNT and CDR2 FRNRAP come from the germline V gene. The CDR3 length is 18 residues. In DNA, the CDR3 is TGTGCTAGTGGTTTGTTCCCAGCGTTCGGGGGGGAAGGAAACACCATATATTTT. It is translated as CASGLFPAFGGEGNTIYF.